This is a list of T cell receptor beta chains from one sample in a study of blood T cell repertoires in COVID-19. Sequencing used immunoSEQ multiplex PCR; TCRdb keeps in-frame clones, though not all of them. The sample has 150,000 or so clones, roughly four fifths seen once. Sequenced: peripheral blood. These receptors were collected from a human donor with acute or convalescent COVID-19. The donor label of this sample is uncertain. Both conserved end residues are part of each CDR3. The D gene is left open where the match is weak. Rows may omit the clone size; those that give it use once, few, many or a size class.

J gene: TRBJ1-4; D gene: TRBD1; V gene: TRBV6-1; clone size: NA; CDR3 protein: CASSEPGAGGEKLFF; CDR3 DNA: TGTGCCAGCAGTGAACCAGGGGCAGGGGGCGAAAAACTGTTTTTT
J gene: TRBJ2-7; D gene: TRBD1; V gene: TRBV10-3; clone size: NA; CDR3 protein: CAISEVGQGHEQYF; CDR3 DNA: TGTGCCATCAGTGAGGTGGGACAGGGCCACGAGCAGTACTTC
J gene: TRBJ1-5; D gene: NA; V gene: TRBV15; clone size: NA; CDR3 protein: CATSSGGAREPQHF; CDR3 DNA: TGTGCCACCAGCAGCGGGGGGGCTAGGGAGCCCCAGCATTTT
J gene: TRBJ2-7; D gene: TRBD1; V gene: TRBV3-1/TRBV3-2; clone size: NA; CDR3 protein: CASSPRTGPYEQYF; CDR3 DNA: TGTGCCAGCAGCCCCAGGACAGGTCCCTACGAGCAGTACTTC
J gene: TRBJ2-4; D gene: NA; V gene: TRBV3-1/TRBV3-2; clone size: NA; CDR3 protein: CASSQTSGLENIQYF; CDR3 DNA: TGTGCCAGCAGCCAAACGTCGGGGTTGGAAAACATTCAGTACTTC
J gene: TRBJ1-2; D gene: NA; V gene: TRBV6-1; clone size: NA; CDR3 protein: CASSEVSWGVGGYTF; CDR3 DNA: TGTGCCAGCAGTGAAGTATCTTGGGGGGTAGGCGGCTACACCTTC
J gene: TRBJ1-6; D gene: NA; V gene: TRBV6-6; clone size: NA; CDR3 protein: CASSYAPLKQNSPLHF; CDR3 DNA: TGTGCCAGCAGTTACGCCCCTTTAAAACAAAATTCACCCCTCCACTTT
J gene: TRBJ1-1; D gene: TRBD1; V gene: TRBV7-9; clone size: NA; CDR3 protein: CASSRGQQNTEAFF; CDR3 DNA: TGTGCCAGCAGCCGGGGACAGCAAAACACTGAAGCTTTCTTT
J gene: TRBJ1-6; D gene: NA; V gene: TRBV7-9; clone size: NA; CDR3 protein: CASSLGGVNSPLHF; CDR3 DNA: TGTGCCAGCAGCTTAGGCGGAGTGAATTCACCCCTCCACTTT
J gene: TRBJ2-2; D gene: NA; V gene: TRBV11-3; clone size: many; CDR3 protein: CASSPAGANTGELFF; CDR3 DNA: TGTGCCAGCAGCCCGGCGGGGGCCAACACCGGGGAGCTGTTTTTT
J gene: TRBJ1-2; D gene: NA; V gene: TRBV4-3; clone size: NA; CDR3 protein: CASSQEPGKSYTF; CDR3 DNA: TGCGCCAGCAGCCAAGAACCAGGGAAAAGCTACACCTTC
J gene: TRBJ1-2; D gene: TRBD1; V gene: TRBV5-4; clone size: NA; CDR3 protein: CASSLDRGGGYTF; CDR3 DNA: TGTGCCAGCAGCTTGGACAGGGGGGGCGGCTACACCTTC
J gene: TRBJ1-1; D gene: NA; V gene: TRBV12-3/TRBV12-4; clone size: NA; CDR3 protein: CASRGGHGEAFF; CDR3 DNA: TGTGCCAGCAGGGGGGGGCACGGTGAAGCTTTCTTT